The rows below give T cell receptor beta chains drawn from one sample of a study of blood T cell repertoires in COVID-19. Sequencing used immunoSEQ multiplex PCR; TCRdb keeps in-frame clones, though not all of them. Among 150,000 to 200,000 clones listed, 75% to 95% were seen once. Input material: peripheral blood. All receptors derive from a man aged 50-60 years with acute or convalescent COVID-19. The CDR3 runs from the conserved cysteine through the conserved F or W. A D gene is named only where the DNA matches it firmly. Size values are once, few and many counts, or a class for expanded clones, and some rows have none.

CDR3nt: TGTGCCAGCAGCGACAACAGGGGAGTTCACACTGAAGCTTTCTTT; CDR3aa: CASSDNRGVHTEAFF; abundance: .; len: 15; j_gene: TRBJ1-1; d_gene: TRBD1; v_gene: TRBV9
CDR3nt: TGTGCCAGCAGCCCCTTAGGGGCGAGGACGCAGTATTTT; CDR3aa: CASSPLGARTQYF; abundance: once; len: 13; j_gene: TRBJ2-3; d_gene: .; v_gene: TRBV7-8
CDR3nt: TGTGCCAGCAGCTCCGGGACAGTTGAGGGGAATGAGCAGTTCTTC; CDR3aa: CASSSGTVEGNEQFF; abundance: .; len: 15; j_gene: TRBJ2-1; d_gene: TRBD1; v_gene: TRBV6-5
CDR3nt: TGTGCCAGCTCACCTCCTAACTTCTCTAGCCGTCTCGACAGGCCGAGCAGCTACACCTTC; CDR3aa: CASSPPNFSSRLDRPSSYTF; abundance: .; len: 20; j_gene: TRBJ1-2; d_gene: .; v_gene: TRBV18
CDR3nt: TGTGCCATCAGTGCCGCCGGGACAGAAGAGACCCAGTACTTC; CDR3aa: CAISAAGTEETQYF; abundance: .; len: 14; j_gene: TRBJ2-5; d_gene: TRBD1; v_gene: TRBV10-3
CDR3nt: TGTGCCACCCGCCGGAGTTGGGCTAGCGGGGAAGAGACCCAGTACTTC; CDR3aa: CATRRSWASGEETQYF; abundance: .; len: 16; j_gene: TRBJ2-5; d_gene: TRBD2; v_gene: TRBV15
CDR3nt: TGCGCCAGCAGCCCGTCCGGGACAGGGGGTTACGAGCAGTACTTC; CDR3aa: CASSPSGTGGYEQYF; abundance: few; len: 15; j_gene: TRBJ2-7; d_gene: TRBD1; v_gene: TRBV10-1
CDR3nt: TGTGCCAGCAGCCAGGGCCCAAGCCTAGCGGGAGTTTCCAATGAGCAGTTCTTC; CDR3aa: CASSQGPSLAGVSNEQFF; abundance: .; len: 18; j_gene: TRBJ2-1; d_gene: TRBD2; v_gene: TRBV3-1/TRBV3-2
CDR3nt: TGTGCCAGCAGTTACCCGACGCGGGGGCTGAATGGCTACACCTTC; CDR3aa: CASSYPTRGLNGYTF; abundance: .; len: 15; j_gene: TRBJ1-2; d_gene: .; v_gene: TRBV6-6
CDR3nt: TGCGCCTCCCGGCCCGGGACAGGGAGGGAGACCCAGTACTTC; CDR3aa: CASRPGTGRETQYF; abundance: .; len: 14; j_gene: TRBJ2-5; d_gene: TRBD1; v_gene: TRBV5-1
CDR3nt: TGTGCCAGCAGCAAGGGACTCGAGACCCAGTACTTC; CDR3aa: CASSKGLETQYF; abundance: .; len: 12; j_gene: TRBJ2-5; d_gene: .; v_gene: TRBV7-8
CDR3nt: TGTGCCAGCTCACCGAGCGGGACAGGGGGGTACAATGAGCAGTTCTTC; CDR3aa: CASSPSGTGGYNEQFF; abundance: .; len: 16; j_gene: TRBJ2-1; d_gene: TRBD1; v_gene: TRBV18
CDR3nt: TGTGCCAGCAGCTTTGGCGGGGCTCGCACAGATACGCAGTATTTT; CDR3aa: CASSFGGARTDTQYF; abundance: .; len: 15; j_gene: TRBJ2-3; d_gene: .; v_gene: TRBV7-2
CDR3nt: TGTGCCAGCAGCTCGGTAGCGAGTGGGGCAGATACGCAGTATTTT; CDR3aa: CASSSVASGADTQYF; abundance: .; len: 15; j_gene: TRBJ2-3; d_gene: .; v_gene: TRBV7-2
CDR3nt: TGTGCCAGCAGCCGCGGGGATACGCAGTATTTT; CDR3aa: CASSRGDTQYF; abundance: .; len: 11; j_gene: TRBJ2-3; d_gene: .; v_gene: TRBV27
CDR3nt: TGTGCCAGCAGCTCGGTTATCGGTGAAAAACTGTTTTTT; CDR3aa: CASSSVIGEKLFF; abundance: .; len: 13; j_gene: TRBJ1-4; d_gene: .; v_gene: TRBV7-2
CDR3nt: TGTGCCAGCAGCTTAGCTAGGGTCAGGGAAGAGACCCAGTACTTC; CDR3aa: CASSLARVREETQYF; abundance: .; len: 15; j_gene: TRBJ2-5; d_gene: .; v_gene: TRBV7-9
CDR3nt: TGTGCCAGCAGCCAAGATCGCGGATTCTACAATGAGCAGTTCTTC; CDR3aa: CASSQDRGFYNEQFF; abundance: .; len: 15; j_gene: TRBJ2-1; d_gene: .; v_gene: TRBV3-1/TRBV3-2
CDR3nt: TGTGCCAGCAGCCCAGGAGGGGGCAATCAGCCCCAGCATTTT; CDR3aa: CASSPGGGNQPQHF; abundance: .; len: 14; j_gene: TRBJ1-5; d_gene: .; v_gene: TRBV6-6
CDR3nt: TGTGCCAGCAGCCTCCGGACTAGCGGGCAAGAGACCCAGTACTTC; CDR3aa: CASSLRTSGQETQYF; abundance: .; len: 15; j_gene: TRBJ2-5; d_gene: TRBD2; v_gene: TRBV5-4
CDR3nt: TGTGCCAGTAGAAGCACAGGGCAAGAGACCCAGTACTTC; CDR3aa: CASRSTGQETQYF; abundance: .; len: 13; j_gene: TRBJ2-5; d_gene: .; v_gene: TRBV19
CDR3nt: TGTGCCAGCAGTGAAGGAGGACAGGGGGCTCATGGCTACACCTTC; CDR3aa: CASSEGGQGAHGYTF; abundance: once; len: 15; j_gene: TRBJ1-2; d_gene: TRBD1; v_gene: TRBV6-1